The 8 T cell receptor beta chains reported below all come from one sample, sequenced in a study of CD8 T cells in ankylosing spondylitis. Study-wide points: A TCR beta motif of fewer than ten highly homologous variants seemed to mark ankylosing spondylitis blood.

These receptors have no known antigen. TCRdb used MiXCR to reprocess the 5' RACE reads, holding one entry per CDR3 protein. The sample includes roughly 670,000 distinct CDR3 sequences, over 15% of them seen just once. The sequenced sample was blood, either unsorted or a sorted T cell fraction (not recorded which). The receptor source for this set is a male donor with ankylosing spondylitis.

This chain connects TRBV5-1 to TRBJ2-1; D is ambiguous. This CDR3 has 10 amino acids. The germline CDR1 and CDR2 sequences are SGHRS and YFSETQ. Trimming cost V 7 bases and J 8 bases, with 7 bases left between them. CDR3 DNA sequence: TGCGCCAGCGACACGTATGAGCAGTTCTTC. Amino acids: CASDTYEQFF.

This clonotype was picked up a small number of times. The CDR3 nucleotides read TGCAGCGTTGTCCCCCGCGACAGGGACTACAACAATGAGCAGTTCTTC. Amino acids: CSVVPRDRDYNNEQFF. The chain carries TRBV29-1 and TRBJ2-1; the D gene could be TRBD1 or TRBD2 (7 bases each). The V end lost 4 bases, the J end lost 5 bases, and 21 bases lay between the germline ends. Germline V gene data show CDR1 as SQVTM and CDR2 as ANQGSEA. This CDR3 has 16 amino acids.

This clonotype showed up just a few times. The chain uses TRBV5-1 and TRBJ2-7; 9 bases are a match to TRBD1. The length of the CDR3 is 14 residues. V was clipped by 0 bases and J by 5 bases; unmatched bases: 3. Germline values: CDR1 SGHRS, CDR2 YFSETQ. CDR3 nucleotides: TGCGCCAGCAGCTTGGGGGACAGGGCTAACGAGCAGTACTTC. The encoded protein is CASSLGDRANEQYF.

Only a few counts were recorded for this clonotype. The CDR3 protein is CASSRADWNTEAFF. CDR3 coding DNA: TGTGCCAGCAGCAGAGCCGATTGGAACACTGAAGCTTTCTTT. The V call is TRBV6-2 or TRBV6-3, the J call TRBJ1-1; D is unclear. Trimming left V 6 bases short and J 1 base short, with 12 bases between. The CDR3 length is 14 residues. Germline CDR1 reads MNHEY; CDR2 reads SVGEGT.

This clonotype was observed a few times. V usage is TRBV20-1 and J usage is TRBJ2-3; D is unclear. Germline assignment: CDR1 DFQATT and CDR2 SNEGSKA (reference sequence). V gave up 0 bases and J gave up 1 base, with 11 bases separating them. The CDR3 sequence is 15 residues long. The CDR3 DNA reads TGCAGTGCTAGAGATCCCGGGCTCCGCACAGATACGCAGTATTTT. The encoded protein is CSARDPGLRTDTQYF.

At least ten counts were recorded for this clonotype. The chain is built from TRBV12-3 or TRBV12-4 and TRBJ2-7, with unresolved D. The CDR3 runs 15 residues. Trimming took 5 bases from V and 0 from J, leaving 14 bases between them. CDR3 bases: TGTGCCAGCAGTACCCCTCCGGGTCTCTCCTACGAGCAGTACTTC. It translates to CASSTPPGLSYEQYF.

The J gene is TRBJ2-7, the V gene TRBV20-1, with 8 bases aligning to TRBD2. CDR1 and CDR2 (germline): DFQATT, SNEGSKA (reference sequence). The CDR3 totals 14 residues. J gave up 3 bases and V 5 bases, and 9 bases lay outside the gene matches. The CDR3 coding sequence is TGCAGTGCTGCCGGGACTAGGGGAGGCTACGAGCAGTACTTC. This encodes CSAAGTRGGYEQYF.

J is TRBJ2-3 and V is TRBV7-3; 10 positions match TRBD2. This CDR3 contains 15 residues. V shed 5 bases, J shed 8 bases, and the junction held 10 bases outside the gene matches. Germline values: CDR1 SGHTA, CDR2 FQGTGA. CDR3 loop: CASSPSGGAKGTQYF. The CDR3 DNA is TGTGCCAGCAGCCCAAGCGGGGGGGCCAAGGGTACGCAGTATTTT.